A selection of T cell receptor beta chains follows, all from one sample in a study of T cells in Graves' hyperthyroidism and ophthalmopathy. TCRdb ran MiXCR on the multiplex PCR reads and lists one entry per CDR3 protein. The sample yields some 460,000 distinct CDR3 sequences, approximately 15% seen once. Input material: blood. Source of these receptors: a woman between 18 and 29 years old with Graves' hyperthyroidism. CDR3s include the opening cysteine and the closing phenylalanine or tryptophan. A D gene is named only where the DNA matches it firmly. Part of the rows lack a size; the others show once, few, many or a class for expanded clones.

TGTGCCAGCTCATCACCGGGGCGCTGGGGGGAGAAGTACAATGAGCAGTTCTTC,CASSSPGRWGEKYNEQFF,-,18,many,TRBJ2-1,TRBV2
TGTGCCAGCAGTTACGGCGGGTTTCAGGGTCAGCCCCAGCATTTT,CASSYGGFQGQPQHF,-,15,many,TRBJ1-5,TRBV6-2/TRBV6-3
TGCAGTGCTAGGATGTGGGGAAAACTGTTTTTT,CSARMWGKLFF,-,11,few,TRBJ1-4,TRBV20-1
TGTGCCAGCCCAGGTCCTCCGAGCACAGATACGCAGTATTTT,CASPGPPSTDTQYF,-,14,many,TRBJ2-3,TRBV2
TGTGCCAGCAGTGAAGGAGCGATTGGTGAGCAGTTCTTC,CASSEGAIGEQFF,-,13,few,TRBJ2-1,TRBV25-1
TGTGCCAGCTCACTTGGGCCGCGGATGAAAGGGGCCAACGTCCTGACTTTC,CASSLGPRMKGANVLTF,-,17,-,TRBJ2-6,TRBV18
TGTGCCATCAGCGGACAGGGGAATAGCAATCAGCCCCAGCATTTT,CAISGQGNSNQPQHF,TRBD1,15,many,TRBJ1-5,TRBV10-3
TGTGCCAGCAGCGTAGAGCCCGAGAGCTCCTACGAGCAGTACTTC,CASSVEPESSYEQYF,-,15,-,TRBJ2-7,TRBV9
TGTGCCAGCTCACCACCCCAAGAGACCCAGTACTTC,CASSPPQETQYF,-,12,many,TRBJ2-5,TRBV18
TGTGCCAGCAGCCACGACAGCCTTTATGGCTACACCTTC,CASSHDSLYGYTF,-,13,few,TRBJ1-2,TRBV5-8
TGCGCCAGCAGCCAAGTGACAGCGCACACTGAAGCTTTCTTT,CASSQVTAHTEAFF,-,14,many,TRBJ1-1,TRBV4-1
TGTGCCAGCGGGACTAGCGGGGGGGCTTTGGGCTACGAGCAGTACTTC,CASGTSGGALGYEQYF,TRBD2,16,few,TRBJ2-7,TRBV4-2
TGTGCCAGCAGCCCCGGGACAGTAATGAACACTGAAGCTTTCTTT,CASSPGTVMNTEAFF,TRBD1,15,-,TRBJ1-1,TRBV11-2
TGTGCCAGCACGGACAGGGGAGATCAGCCCCAGCATTTT,CASTDRGDQPQHF,TRBD1,13,-,TRBJ1-5,TRBV19